In this sample, the clone carrying this T cell receptor (beta chain) turned up a few times. Its antigen is not identified. This sample is part of a study of blood T cells in healthy people across ages. Peripheral blood was drawn, about 9.7 milliliters per donor. Samples each yielded at least 5.5 micrograms of total RNA. Between the trimmed V and J ends, which lost 3 bases and 0 bases, there was a span of 10 bases. CDR1 and CDR2 (germline): MNHEY, SMNVEV (reference sequence). CDR3 length: 15 amino acids. Using a J-beta primer mix together with a sample-barcoded 5' primer, a second PCR was run for roughly 6 to 11 cycles. TCRdb processed the 5' RACE reads anew with MiXCR; each CDR3 protein has one entry. The repertoire includes about 1.5 million distinct CDR3 sequences, 35% to 45% of them detected once, and about 3.8% sits in the top ten. Study-wide results and caveats: Donors of long life had a larger count of naive CD4+ cells and greater diversity than aged donors.

This sequence joins TRBV27 and TRBJ2-3; D not certain. This clonotype was obtained from a woman under 30 in good health. The material sequenced was blood. The CDR3 coding sequence is TGTGCCAGCAGTTTGGCTCCCACTAGCACAGATACGCAGTATTTT. Translation gives CASSLAPTSTDTQYF.